Reported below is one T cell receptor (beta chain). The antigen is undetermined. Recipients received nonmyeloablative bone marrow transplants from related graft donors, with transient mixed chimerism. Data came from immunoSEQ multiplex PCR; TCRdb stores just in-frame clones and leaves some out. This sample has 90,000 or so clones, with 90% to 95% found just once. This entry is derived from a study of Tregs in tolerant kidney transplant recipients. Findings and limits, study-wide: Expanding Tregs on activated donor B cells appeared to best identify donor-specific TCRbeta clones.

The CDR3 runs 17 residues. Germline values: CDR1 SGHRS, CDR2 YFSETQ. The junction had 12 bases not matched to a gene; V was cut back by 2 bases and J by 2 bases. This TCR was sampled from a human patient who received a combined kidney and bone marrow transplant. Some T cells may be transferred from the graft donor. The rearrangement links TRBV5-1 to TRBJ2-7, with 8 bases aligning to TRBD1. Source: CD4+ T cells from blood (PBMCs), taken 12 months after the transplant. CDR3 nucleotide sequence: TGCGCCAGCAGCTTACCAGGGGGCCTAGAAGTAGCCTACGAGCAGTACTTC. Encoded protein: CASSLPGGLEVAYEQYF.